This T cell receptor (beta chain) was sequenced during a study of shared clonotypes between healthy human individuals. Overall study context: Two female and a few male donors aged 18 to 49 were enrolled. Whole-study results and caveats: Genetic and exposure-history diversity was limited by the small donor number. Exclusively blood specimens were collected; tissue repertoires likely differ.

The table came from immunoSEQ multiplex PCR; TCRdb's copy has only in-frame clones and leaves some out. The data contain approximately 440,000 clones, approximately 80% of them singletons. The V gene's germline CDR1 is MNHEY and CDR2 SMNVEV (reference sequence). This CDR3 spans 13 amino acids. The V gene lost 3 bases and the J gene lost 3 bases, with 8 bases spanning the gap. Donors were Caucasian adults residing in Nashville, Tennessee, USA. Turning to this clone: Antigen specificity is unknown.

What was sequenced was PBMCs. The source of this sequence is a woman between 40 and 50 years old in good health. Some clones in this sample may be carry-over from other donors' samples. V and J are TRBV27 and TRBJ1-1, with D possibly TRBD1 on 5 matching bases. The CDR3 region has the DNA TGTGCCAGCAGTTTTGGGGGGTACACTGAAGCTTTCTTT. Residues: CASSFGGYTEAFF.